This TCR beta chain was found in a study of circulating CD8 cells and anti-PD-1 response in melanoma. By proportion, this clonotype is medium-sized. The CDR3 has 15 residues. CDR1 is DFQATT, CDR2 SNEGSKA, per germline (reference sequence). V shed 0 bases and J 6 bases; nucleotides not matched to a gene: 6. Sorting of live CD3+CD8+TCRalphabeta+ cells by PD-1 and/or TIGIT gave four subsets. The QIAseq Immune Repertoire TCR panel built the libraries from approximately 15 ng of total RNA. TCRdb called the reads again in MiXCR, with one record for every CDR3 protein. Of around 450 distinct CDR3 sequences in the sample, roughly 14% are singletons; the top ten hold 35% to 50%.

The sequence was collected from a human donor with melanoma. The chain recombines TRBV20-1 with TRBJ2-3, with 10 nucleotides matching TRBD2. The input for sequencing was CD8+ T cells from PBMCs, taken at baseline or after one month of anti-PD-1 therapy (not recorded which). The DNA for the CDR3 is TGCAGTGCTAGAGATCTAGCGGGAGCTTGGGATACGCAGTATTTT. It yields the protein CSARDLAGAWDTQYF.